These T cell receptor beta chains were read from a single sample in a study of control samples from healthy donors and cancer patients. Profiling relied on immunoSEQ multiplex PCR, and the TCRdb table lists in-frame clones only, not all of them. The sample lists about 140,000 clones, 91% occurring once. Sequencing used blood. The receptors stem from a man in his late teens or twenties in good health. CDR3s include the opening cysteine and the closing phenylalanine or tryptophan. A D gene is named only where the DNA matches it firmly. Expanded clones get a size class; other rows say once, few or many, or leave the size out.

D gene: TRBD1
V gene: TRBV12-3/TRBV12-4
clone size: NA
J gene: TRBJ1-2
CDR3 DNA: TGTGCCAGCAGTCCCGGACAGGGGTTTGGCTACACCTTC
CDR3 protein: CASSPGQGFGYTF

D gene: NA
V gene: TRBV4-1
clone size: NA
J gene: TRBJ1-3
CDR3 DNA: TGCGCCAGCAGCCCTACAGGGGGAAACACCATATATTTT
CDR3 protein: CASSPTGGNTIYF

D gene: TRBD2
V gene: TRBV10-3
clone size: NA
J gene: TRBJ2-3
CDR3 DNA: TGTGCCATCAGTGAGTCCGGGGCGCGGGGGGGACTTCGAACGCAGTATTTT
CDR3 protein: CAISESGARGGLRTQYF

D gene: NA
V gene: TRBV3-1/TRBV3-2
clone size: NA
J gene: TRBJ1-3
CDR3 DNA: TGTGCCAGCACCGATCGGGGAGCGGGAAACACCATATATTTT
CDR3 protein: CASTDRGAGNTIYF

D gene: NA
V gene: TRBV25-1
clone size: NA
J gene: TRBJ1-1
CDR3 DNA: TGTGCCAGCAGTGAATCAGGGGTTCACACTGAAGCTTTCTTT
CDR3 protein: CASSESGVHTEAFF

D gene: NA
V gene: TRBV28
clone size: NA
J gene: TRBJ2-3
CDR3 DNA: TGTGCCAGCATGCCCACACCTAGCACAGATACGCAGTATTTT
CDR3 protein: CASMPTPSTDTQYF

D gene: NA
V gene: TRBV6-5
clone size: NA
J gene: TRBJ2-1
CDR3 DNA: TGTGCCAGCAGTTACCCGGGGTCCACAAAGGGTGAGCAGTTCTTC
CDR3 protein: CASSYPGSTKGEQFF

D gene: NA
V gene: TRBV12-3/TRBV12-4
clone size: NA
J gene: TRBJ1-1
CDR3 DNA: TGTGCCAGTTTCTCGCCAGGTGGCTCTGAAGCTTTCTTT
CDR3 protein: CASFSPGGSEAFF

D gene: NA
V gene: TRBV4-1
clone size: NA
J gene: TRBJ1-2
CDR3 DNA: TGCGCCAGCAGCCAGTTTAACTCTGGAGCCTCTAACTATGGCTACACCTTC
CDR3 protein: CASSQFNSGASNYGYTF

D gene: TRBD1
V gene: TRBV6-1
clone size: NA
J gene: TRBJ1-2
CDR3 DNA: TGTGCCAGCAGTGAAGTTAGGGGGCTGGATGGCTACACCTTC
CDR3 protein: CASSEVRGLDGYTF

D gene: TRBD1
V gene: TRBV13
clone size: NA
J gene: TRBJ2-7
CDR3 DNA: TGTGCCAGCAGCTCAGGGACAGCAGAGGGGTCCTACGAGCAGTACTTC
CDR3 protein: CASSSGTAEGSYEQYF

D gene: NA
V gene: TRBV6-1
clone size: NA
J gene: TRBJ2-5
CDR3 DNA: TGTGCCAGCAGTGAAGCGAGGGGTCGGGGGGAGACCCAGTACTTC
CDR3 protein: CASSEARGRGETQYF

D gene: TRBD1
V gene: TRBV11-2
clone size: NA
J gene: TRBJ1-6
CDR3 DNA: TGTGCCAGCAGCTTGGAGGGACAGGATAATTCACCCCTCCACTTT
CDR3 protein: CASSLEGQDNSPLHF

D gene: NA
V gene: TRBV6-5
clone size: NA
J gene: TRBJ2-1
CDR3 DNA: TGTGCCAGCAGTTACGGCGTTTTAAATGAGCAGTTCTTC
CDR3 protein: CASSYGVLNEQFF

D gene: NA
V gene: TRBV5-1
clone size: NA
J gene: TRBJ1-2
CDR3 DNA: TGCGCCAGCAGCTTTTTCCCCCGGCGTGGCTACACCTTC
CDR3 protein: CASSFFPRRGYTF

D gene: TRBD1
V gene: TRBV5-1
clone size: once
J gene: TRBJ1-2
CDR3 DNA: TGCGCCAGCAGCGAGGGACAGGGGATTACCTATGGCTACACCTTC
CDR3 protein: CASSEGQGITYGYTF

D gene: NA
V gene: TRBV27
clone size: NA
J gene: TRBJ2-2
CDR3 DNA: TGTGCCAGCAAGGCCCTCCCGAACACCGGGGAGCTGTTTTTT
CDR3 protein: CASKALPNTGELFF

D gene: NA
V gene: TRBV5-1
clone size: NA
J gene: TRBJ1-1
CDR3 DNA: TGCGCCAGCAGGAAGGACGCCGGGACCCCCCGTAGGGACACTGAAGCTTTCTTT
CDR3 protein: CASRKDAGTPRRDTEAFF

D gene: TRBD2
V gene: TRBV7-6
clone size: NA
J gene: TRBJ2-3
CDR3 DNA: TGTGCCAGCAGCCCCTTCCGGGGGGACGCAGATACGCAGTATTTT
CDR3 protein: CASSPFRGDADTQYF

D gene: NA
V gene: TRBV9
clone size: NA
J gene: TRBJ2-7
CDR3 DNA: TGTGCCAGCAGCCCGCAGACCTCCTACGAGCAGTACTTC
CDR3 protein: CASSPQTSYEQYF

D gene: NA
V gene: TRBV12-3/TRBV12-4
clone size: NA
J gene: TRBJ2-1
CDR3 DNA: TGTGCCAGCGGCCAGTTCAATGAGCAGTTCTTC
CDR3 protein: CASGQFNEQFF

D gene: TRBD2
V gene: TRBV5-4
clone size: NA
J gene: TRBJ2-4
CDR3 DNA: TGTGCCAGCAGCGGGACTAGCGGGGGGGTAGCCAAAAACATTCAGTACTTC
CDR3 protein: CASSGTSGGVAKNIQYF

D gene: NA
V gene: TRBV6-5
clone size: NA
J gene: TRBJ2-7
CDR3 DNA: TGTGCCAGTTCGATTAGCCAGGGTTTAGGCGAGCAGTACTTC
CDR3 protein: CASSISQGLGEQYF

D gene: NA
V gene: TRBV5-6
clone size: once
J gene: TRBJ2-3
CDR3 DNA: TGTGCCAGCAGGTCATTTCTAAAGGCGGATACGCAGTATTTT
CDR3 protein: CASRSFLKADTQYF

D gene: NA
V gene: TRBV7-8
clone size: NA
J gene: TRBJ2-7
CDR3 DNA: TGTGCCAGCAGCTTAGGACTAGTCGGATCCTACGAGCAGTACTTC
CDR3 protein: CASSLGLVGSYEQYF

D gene: NA
V gene: TRBV11-2
clone size: once
J gene: TRBJ2-2
CDR3 DNA: TGTGCCAGCAGCTTGCCGGGACGGAACACCGGGGAGCTGTTTTTT
CDR3 protein: CASSLPGRNTGELFF

D gene: NA
V gene: TRBV30
clone size: NA
J gene: TRBJ1-4
CDR3 DNA: TGTGCCGGGAGGGTGGCCCCTAATGAAAAACTGTTTTTT
CDR3 protein: CAGRVAPNEKLFF

D gene: TRBD2
V gene: TRBV27
clone size: once
J gene: TRBJ2-2
CDR3 DNA: TGTGCCAGCAGTTTAAGAGGGGAGGGGAGTTTGTTTTCCGGGGAGCTGTTTTTT
CDR3 protein: CASSLRGEGSLFSGELFF

D gene: TRBD1
V gene: TRBV19
clone size: NA
J gene: TRBJ1-2
CDR3 DNA: TGTGCCAGTAGTAAGGACAGGGGGCATGGCTACACCTTC
CDR3 protein: CASSKDRGHGYTF

D gene: NA
V gene: TRBV9
clone size: NA
J gene: TRBJ2-7
CDR3 DNA: TGTGCCAGCAGCGTAGAGGGCGGTTCCTACGAGCAGTACTTC
CDR3 protein: CASSVEGGSYEQYF

D gene: NA
V gene: TRBV6-6
clone size: NA
J gene: TRBJ2-1
CDR3 DNA: TGTGCCAGCAGTTACTCCCTGAACGAGCAGTTCTTC
CDR3 protein: CASSYSLNEQFF

D gene: TRBD1
V gene: TRBV28
clone size: NA
J gene: TRBJ2-7
CDR3 DNA: TGTGCCAGCAGCCTACAGGGGTTGGGCGAGCAGTACTTC
CDR3 protein: CASSLQGLGEQYF

D gene: TRBD2
V gene: TRBV7-2
clone size: NA
J gene: TRBJ2-3
CDR3 DNA: TGTGCCAGCAGCTTAGTTCTAGCGGGGGGCCCAGATACGCAGTATTTT
CDR3 protein: CASSLVLAGGPDTQYF

D gene: NA
V gene: TRBV25-1
clone size: NA
J gene: TRBJ1-1
CDR3 DNA: TGTGCCAGCAAAGGACGGGAGAACACTGAAGCTTTCTTT
CDR3 protein: CASKGRENTEAFF

D gene: NA
V gene: TRBV10-3
clone size: NA
J gene: TRBJ1-5
CDR3 DNA: TGTGCCATCAGTGCGGGGAGGGCCCAGGTTCATCAGCATTTT
CDR3 protein: CAISAGRAQVHQHF

D gene: NA
V gene: TRBV11-3
clone size: NA
J gene: TRBJ2-4
CDR3 DNA: TGTGCCAGCAGCTTAGAAAGGGTTGGAAACATTCAGTACTTC
CDR3 protein: CASSLERVGNIQYF

D gene: NA
V gene: TRBV27
clone size: once
J gene: TRBJ2-7
CDR3 DNA: TGTGCCAGCAGTCCCCTCGTGGGGGTGGGCTCCTACGAGCAGTACTTC
CDR3 protein: CASSPLVGVGSYEQYF

D gene: TRBD1
V gene: TRBV10-3
clone size: NA
J gene: TRBJ1-1
CDR3 DNA: TGTGCCATCAAAGCAGGACAGGAGAATCTTGAAGCTTTCTTT
CDR3 protein: CAIKAGQENLEAFF

D gene: NA
V gene: TRBV3-1/TRBV3-2
clone size: NA
J gene: TRBJ2-5
CDR3 DNA: TGTGCCAGCAGCCAGGGTCAGAGACAAGAGACCCAGTACTTC
CDR3 protein: CASSQGQRQETQYF

D gene: TRBD1
V gene: TRBV5-6
clone size: NA
J gene: TRBJ2-7
CDR3 DNA: TGTGCCAGCAGCTTGACCGGGACAGAAGACTACGAGCAGTACTTC
CDR3 protein: CASSLTGTEDYEQYF

D gene: NA
V gene: TRBV7-2
clone size: once
J gene: TRBJ2-2
CDR3 DNA: TGTGCCAGCAGCTTAGAGGTTAGGGCCGGGGAGCTGTTTTTT
CDR3 protein: CASSLEVRAGELFF

D gene: TRBD1
V gene: TRBV7-9
clone size: NA
J gene: TRBJ1-1
CDR3 DNA: TGTGCCAGCAGCTTACGACAGGGGGCCTCTGAAGCTTTCTTT
CDR3 protein: CASSLRQGASEAFF

D gene: NA
V gene: TRBV5-1
clone size: NA
J gene: TRBJ1-1
CDR3 DNA: TGCGCCAGCAGCTTGGTGGCGGGGGCTGCGAACACTGAAGCTTTCTTT
CDR3 protein: CASSLVAGAANTEAFF

D gene: NA
V gene: TRBV7-9
clone size: once
J gene: TRBJ1-2
CDR3 DNA: TGTGCCAGCAGCGCCCCGGACCTGGGCCATGGCTACACCTTC
CDR3 protein: CASSAPDLGHGYTF

D gene: NA
V gene: TRBV11-1
clone size: NA
J gene: TRBJ1-1
CDR3 DNA: TGTGCCAGCAGCTTGGAGGGGGGGAGGAACACTGAAGCTTTCTTT
CDR3 protein: CASSLEGGRNTEAFF

D gene: TRBD1
V gene: TRBV3-1/TRBV3-2
clone size: NA
J gene: TRBJ2-7
CDR3 DNA: TGTGCCAGCAGTCCCGGGACAGGGCCCTACGAGCAGTACTTC
CDR3 protein: CASSPGTGPYEQYF

D gene: TRBD1
V gene: TRBV13
clone size: once
J gene: TRBJ1-2
CDR3 DNA: TGTGCCAGCAGCTCAGACAGGGGGGGTAGTGGCTACACCTTC
CDR3 protein: CASSSDRGGSGYTF

D gene: TRBD2
V gene: TRBV7-6
clone size: NA
J gene: TRBJ2-3
CDR3 DNA: TGTGCCAGCAGCCCGAGCGGGGGCGTTAGCACAGATACGCAGTATTTT
CDR3 protein: CASSPSGGVSTDTQYF

D gene: TRBD1
V gene: TRBV4-3
clone size: NA
J gene: TRBJ2-5
CDR3 DNA: TGCGCCAGCAGCCAAGACAGGGGGGAGACCCAGTACTTC
CDR3 protein: CASSQDRGETQYF

D gene: NA
V gene: TRBV19
clone size: NA
J gene: TRBJ1-5
CDR3 DNA: TGTGCCAGTAGTATTCGGGGGTTCGGGCGAAATAGCAATCAGCCCCAGCATTTT
CDR3 protein: CASSIRGFGRNSNQPQHF

D gene: TRBD1
V gene: TRBV7-2
clone size: NA
J gene: TRBJ1-1
CDR3 DNA: TGTGCCAGCAGCTACGGGACAGCCAACACTGAAGCTTTCTTT
CDR3 protein: CASSYGTANTEAFF

D gene: NA
V gene: TRBV7-2
clone size: NA
J gene: TRBJ2-2
CDR3 DNA: TGTGCCAGCAGCTTACGGGGCGGGGAGCTGTTTTTT
CDR3 protein: CASSLRGGELFF

D gene: NA
V gene: TRBV18
clone size: NA
J gene: TRBJ2-1
CDR3 DNA: TGTGCCAGCTCACCACGACAGGACAGTGGGGTATGGGAGCAGTTCTTC
CDR3 protein: CASSPRQDSGVWEQFF

D gene: TRBD1
V gene: TRBV3-1/TRBV3-2
clone size: NA
J gene: TRBJ1-2
CDR3 DNA: TGTGCCAGCAGCCAAGTGACAGGGACTGGCTACACCTTC
CDR3 protein: CASSQVTGTGYTF

D gene: NA
V gene: TRBV6-4
clone size: NA
J gene: TRBJ1-1
CDR3 DNA: TGTGCCAGCAAGCTAACAGAGAACACTGAAGCTTTCTTT
CDR3 protein: CASKLTENTEAFF

D gene: NA
V gene: TRBV28
clone size: NA
J gene: TRBJ2-7
CDR3 DNA: TGTGCCAGCAGTTTGGAGACCGTCGACTCCTGGAGCGAGCAGTACTTC
CDR3 protein: CASSLETVDSWSEQYF